This T cell receptor beta chain derives from a study of neoadjuvant nivolumab and ipilimumab in lung cancer. Profiling relied on immunoSEQ multiplex PCR, and the TCRdb table lists in-frame clones only, not all of them. Of about 30,000 clones in the sample, 83% were seen once. Trimming pared 2 bases from V and 5 bases from J, leaving 18 bases between. Germline V lookup: CDR1 MDHEN, CDR2 SYDVKM. CDR3 length equals 16 residues. This sequence joins TRBV28 and TRBJ2-5; D is possibly TRBD1 or TRBD2 (6 bases each). The sequencing used tumor tissue, collected after neoadjuvant nivolumab, alone or with ipilimumab, at or shortly before surgery. The sequence derives from an adult with non-small cell lung cancer. The CDR3 DNA sequence: TGTGCCAGCAGTTTACTTGCGACTAGGGGGTCGGAGACCCAGTACTTC. Translated, it gives CASSLLATRGSETQYF.